This T cell receptor beta chain emerged from a study of cytomegalovirus exposure and HLA in healthy donors. Study-level findings and limits: That first-cohort TCR clusters tended to co-occur in the 90 to 150 validation repertoires was found in a later analysis. Whilst most TCR sequences proved rare, a subset of public TCRs occurred across many donors.

The data were produced by immunoSEQ multiplex PCR, yet TCRdb's version contains in-frame clones alone and is incomplete. The sample comprises about 240,000 clones, around 85% of which are singletons, and 0.95% to 1.5% rests with the top ten. About this clone: Its antigen is as yet unknown.

This clonotype originated in a woman aged 25 to 39 in good health and CMV-seropositive. The sample taken for sequencing was PBMCs.

The DNA of the CDR3 is TGTGCCAGCAGTCTATCTAGGGGGAATGAGCAGTTCTTC. As protein: CASSLSRGNEQFF. The chain joins TRBV5-8 to TRBJ2-1, with a tentative D call TRBD1 (6 bases). Between the trimmed V and J ends, which lost 5 bases and 7 bases, there was a span of 13 bases. CDR1 SGHTS and CDR2 YDEGEE come from the germline V gene. The CDR3 is 13 amino acids.